This T cell receptor (beta chain) came from a study of regulatory T cells in long-lasting Graves disease. Assembly of TCR beta libraries relied on iRepertoire HTBI primers together with Arm-PCR of CDR3 regions. MiXCR, run by TCRdb on the multiplex PCR reads, gives a single entry per CDR3 protein. This sample has about 350,000 distinct CDR3 sequences, with roughly 15% found just once. This clonotype occurred many times. Time point in this sample: newly diagnosed GD, antithyroid drugs for less than 3 months. Preparation of the TCR library used RNA extracted from PBMCs. The same data also contributed to another study, on T cells in Graves' hyperthyroidism and ophthalmopathy.

The starting material was peripheral blood mononuclear cells (PBMCs), obtained at new diagnosis, from a patient treated with antithyroid drugs. The TCR comes from a woman aged 18-29 years with Graves disease.

DNA of the CDR3: TGTGCCAGCAGCGCCGCTACAGCTAACTATGGCTACACCTTC. Its protein is CASSAATANYGYTF. V gene TRBV9 combines with J gene TRBJ1-2; D call uncertain. V shed 3 bases and J shed 0 bases, with 9 bases lying between them. CDR1 SGDLS and CDR2 YYNGEE come from the germline V gene. The CDR3 has 14 amino acids. Full variable domain (missing parts from reference TRBV9 and TRBJ1-2): DSGVTQTPKHLITATGQRVTLRCSPRSGDLSVYWYQQSLDQGLQFLIQYYNGEERAKGNILERFSAQQFPDLHSELNLSSLELGDSALYFCASSAATANYGYTFGSGTRLTVV.